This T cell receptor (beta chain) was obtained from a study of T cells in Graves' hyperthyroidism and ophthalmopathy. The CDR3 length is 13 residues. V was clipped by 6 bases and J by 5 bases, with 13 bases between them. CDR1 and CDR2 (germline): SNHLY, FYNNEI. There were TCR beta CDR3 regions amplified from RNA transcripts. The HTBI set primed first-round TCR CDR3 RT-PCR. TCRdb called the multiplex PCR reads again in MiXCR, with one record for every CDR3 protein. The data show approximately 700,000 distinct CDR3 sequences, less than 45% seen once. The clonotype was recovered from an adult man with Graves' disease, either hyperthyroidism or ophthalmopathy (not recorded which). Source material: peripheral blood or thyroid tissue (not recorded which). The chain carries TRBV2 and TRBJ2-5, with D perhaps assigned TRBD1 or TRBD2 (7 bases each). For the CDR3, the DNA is TGTGCCAGCAGGGATCAGGGGGGGGAGACCCAGTACTTC. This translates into CASRDQGGETQYF.